This T cell receptor beta chain was sequenced during a study of blood T cell repertoires in COVID-19. At the level of the study: Donors in the United States, Italy and Spain gave samples during acute or convalescent COVID-19. From T cells, B-cell-depleted T cells, or PBMCs came the material, which was cDNA or gDNA.

V lost 4 bases and J lost 0; bases outside the gene matches: 2. Germline CDR1 SGHDT, CDR2 YYEEEE. CDR3 length: 14 residues. Sequenced by immunoSEQ multiplex PCR; TCRdb stores in-frame clones only, minus some. Of some 130,000 clones listed, 86% are singletons. Grouping used clinical history reported by participants in a survey and questionnaire. Donors in Cohort 3 counted as recovered after two negative PCRs, clearance, or symptom resolution. This chain uses TRBV5-6 with TRBJ1-2; the match to TRBD1 covers 8 bases. The TCR sequence derives from a woman aged 45-59 years who had recovered from COVID-19. The sample taken for sequencing was PBMCs or T cells enriched from blood (not recorded which). As DNA, the CDR3 is TGTGCCAGCAGCCCGACAGGGGCTAACTATGGCTACACCTTC. Translating it yields CASSPTGANYGYTF.